This TCR beta chain was identified during a study of beta chain features in type 1 diabetes. Across the whole study: Examined across all samples were over 85 million sorted cells.

As every portion of the isolated RNA was reverse transcribed, the sequencing read expressed TCRB transcripts. Data came from immunoSEQ multiplex PCR; TCRdb stores just in-frame clones and leaves some out. The repertoire holds 600,000 to 700,000 clones, with 13% as singletons. As for this clone: As yet, its antigen is unknown.

Germline V gene sequence: CDR1 MNHEY, CDR2 SVGAGI. Unmatched junction bases numbered 6, after V lost 7 bases and J lost 4 bases. The CDR3 runs to 13 residues. Overall study results and limits: All four CD4+ subsets of Type 1 diabetes patients contained TCRB CDR3s that were moderately but significantly shorter.

Sorting of CD4+ naive, central memory, regulatory and stem cell-like memory cells was performed via CD45RO/CCR7/CD25/CD127/CD95/CD27. Without exception, sorted populations had purity beyond 98%. Sequenced sample: naive CD4+ T cells from blood. The chain couples TRBV6-5 to TRBJ2-5; 7 nucleotides agree with TRBD1. This receptor was identified in a young man with type 1 diabetes. Here the CDR3 reads CASTSTGRETQYF. The CDR3 region has the DNA TGTGCCAGCACCTCGACAGGGAGAGAGACCCAGTACTTC.